This entry concerns a single T cell receptor (beta chain). Antigen: not known. V was clipped by 1 base and J by 8 bases, with 18 bases between them. Germline loops: CDR1 GTSNPN, CDR2 SVGIG (reference sequence). The CDR3 runs to 15 residues. These data are taken from a study of brain T cells in children with intractable seizures. Study findings and constraints: Viral specificity was inferred only from CDR3 similarity; HCMV serostatus was unknown. Clones missing pre-surgery may reflect undersampling of that blood sample.

This table comes from immunoSEQ multiplex PCR, and its TCRdb copy is limited to in-frame clones, with some not included. The table lists 78,000 or so clones, around 90% of them singletons. Before surgery, patients took at least one anti-epileptic drug. The material was peripheral blood, obtained at surgery. The chain is built from TRBV30 and TRBJ2-1; a weak D match, TRBD2 (7 bases). The receptor was isolated from a girl aged 2-10 years with Rasmussen encephalitis and intractable seizures. In DNA, the CDR3 is TGTGCCTGGAGTGGAGGGAGGGGGAATAAAGATGAGCAGTTCTTC. Translating it yields CAWSGGRGNKDEQFF.